These 5 T cell receptor beta chains originate from one sample sequenced in a study of CD8+ T cells in alopecia areata. Treatment here: oral pan-JAK inhibitor, 5-10 mg twice daily. RNA extraction and reverse transcription yielded cDNA as sequencing template. Data came from immunoSEQ multiplex PCR; TCRdb stores just in-frame clones and leaves some out. The sample carries 180,000 or so clones, roughly half recorded once. The source material was CD8+ T cells sorted from blood, sampled at roughly week 53, from a patient treated with tofacitinib. These receptors came from a human donor with alopecia areata.

J is TRBJ1-1 and V is TRBV7-3; D unclear. CDR3 length equals 15 residues. V lost 2 bases, J lost 1 base, and 11 bases lay in between. From germline, CDR1 is SGHTA and CDR2 FQGTGA. Here the CDR3 DNA reads TGTGCCAGCAGCTTAGCTCGTTCAAGGAACACTGAAGCTTTCTTT. It translates to CASSLARSRNTEAFF.

In this sample, this clone turned up once. V is TRBV27 and J is TRBJ1-5, with TRBD1 as a possible D gene (5 bases). CDR1 MNHEY and CDR2 SMNVEV come from the germline V gene (reference sequence). The CDR3 has 13 residues. V gave up 1 base and J gave up 8 bases, with 9 bases separating them. The CDR3 sequence: CASSLWIGEPQHF. The CDR3 nucleotides are TGTGCCAGCAGTTTATGGATAGGGGAGCCCCAGCATTTT.

The chain recombines TRBV29-1 with TRBJ2-3, with unresolved D. Between the trimmed V and J ends, which lost 6 bases and 0 bases, there was a span of 7 bases. There are 12 residues in the CDR3. CDR1 is SQVTM, CDR2 ANQGSEA, per germline. CDR3 sequence (DNA): TGCAGCGTCCTGGACAGCACAGATACGCAGTATTTT. It codes for CSVLDSTDTQYF.

The V gene is TRBV6-1, the J gene TRBJ2-7; 10 bases align to TRBD2. Germline loops: CDR1 MNHNS, CDR2 SASEGT. The CDR3 extends over 17 amino acids. Losses at the gene ends were 2 bases for V and 6 bases for J; bases not matched to a gene: 13. This chain's CDR3 is CASSEMGPASGGLEQYF. CDR3 coding DNA: TGTGCCAGCAGTGAAATGGGGCCGGCTAGCGGGGGTCTCGAGCAGTACTTC.

V is TRBV13 and J is TRBJ2-3, with 9 bases lining up with TRBD1. This CDR3 comprises 15 residues. From germline, CDR1 is PRHDT and CDR2 FYEKMQ (reference sequence). V shed 5 bases and J 3 bases; nucleotides not matched to a gene: 6. CDR3 region: CASSTSGTGTDTQYF. In DNA, the CDR3 is TGTGCCAGCAGCACCTCCGGGACAGGGACAGATACGCAGTATTTT.